A selection of T cell receptor beta chains follows, all from one sample in a study of cytomegalovirus exposure and HLA in healthy donors. The assay was immunoSEQ multiplex PCR, and TCRdb's table has in-frame clones only and misses some. The sample holds roughly 280,000 clones, around 66% seen once. Specimen: PBMCs. The receptors stem from a female donor in good health and CMV-seronegative. CDR3s include the opening cysteine and the closing phenylalanine or tryptophan. A D gene is named only where the DNA matches it firmly. Some rows mark clone size as missing; the rest say once, few, many or name a class of expanded clone.

>TRBJ2-7|NA|TRBV10-3|TRBD2
TGTGCCATCAGTGGTGCAAGCGGGAGGAGGGAGCAGTACTTC
CAISGASGRREQYF
>TRBJ2-3|NA|TRBV18|TRBD1
TGTGCCAGCTCACCGACAGGGCCTACAGATACGCAGTATTTT
CASSPTGPTDTQYF
>TRBJ2-2|NA|TRBV14|NA
TGTGCCAGCAGCCAAGATTTATATGGGCAACAAACCGGGGAGCTGTTTTTT
CASSQDLYGQQTGELFF
>TRBJ2-5|NA|TRBV6-1|TRBD1
TGTGCCAGCAGCCCGGAGACAGGGTACCAAGAGACCCAGTACTTC
CASSPETGYQETQYF
>TRBJ1-5|NA|TRBV6-1|NA
TGTGCCAGCGCTAACGGTGGAGTTGGACAGCCCCAGCATTTT
CASANGGVGQPQHF
>TRBJ2-3|NA|TRBV9|TRBD2
TGTGCCAGCAGCGTGACTAGCGGATCCACAGATACGCAGTATTTT
CASSVTSGSTDTQYF
>TRBJ2-1|NA|TRBV6-1|NA
TGTGCCAGCAGACATTTTCAGGGGAATGAGCAGTTCTTC
CASRHFQGNEQFF
>TRBJ1-1|NA|TRBV19|NA
TGTGCCAGTAGTATGGGAGGGGGCACTGAAGCTTTCTTT
CASSMGGGTEAFF
>TRBJ2-2|NA|TRBV19|NA
TGTGCCAGTAGTATTGGAGGGCGCGTCACCGGGGAGCTGTTTTTT
CASSIGGRVTGELFF
>TRBJ2-7|NA|TRBV28|NA
TGTGCCAGCAGTGGTGGTTACGAGCAGTACTTC
CASSGGYEQYF
>TRBJ2-7|NA|TRBV28|TRBD1
TGTGCCACCACAGGGGTCTTCTTTTACGAGCAGTACTTC
CATTGVFFYEQYF
>TRBJ2-3|NA|TRBV5-1|NA
TGCGCCAGCAACCTAGCGTACGGGACGGGCACAGATACGCAGTATTTT
CASNLAYGTGTDTQYF
>TRBJ1-3|NA|TRBV7-2|NA
TGTGCCAGCAGCTCAGGACAGAATGGAAACACCATATATTTT
CASSSGQNGNTIYF
>TRBJ2-1|few|TRBV4-1|TRBD2
TGCGCCAGCAGCCGGACTAGCGGTTACAATGAGCAGTTCTTC
CASSRTSGYNEQFF
>TRBJ2-3|NA|TRBV4-2|TRBD2
TGTGCCAGCAGCCAACAGCGGGAGGCTTCTGATACGCAGTATTTT
CASSQQREASDTQYF
>TRBJ2-2|NA|TRBV19|NA
TGTGCCAGTAGGTCGGCGCGGCAGATGGGAACGGGAAACACCGGGGAGCTGTTTTTT
CASRSARQMGTGNTGELFF
>TRBJ2-1|NA|TRBV25-1|NA
TGTGCCAGCAGTGAATTAGTTGGACAGAGCTCCTACAATGAGCAGTTCTTC
CASSELVGQSSYNEQFF
>TRBJ1-2|NA|TRBV28|TRBD1
TGTGCCAGCAGTCCCATACCCCGGACAGGGAAAAGCACCTTC
CASSPIPRTGKSTF
>TRBJ1-2|NA|TRBV4-1|NA
TGCGCCAGCAGCCCCGGGGGGATGGGCGGAAACTATGGCTACACCTTC
CASSPGGMGGNYGYTF
>TRBJ2-2|NA|TRBV21-1|NA
TGTGCCAGCAGCAAAGTTTACGGTCGCACGAACACCGGGGAGCTGTTTTTT
CASSKVYGRTNTGELFF
>TRBJ2-3|NA|TRBV7-3|NA
TGTGCCAGCAGCTTAGATCGGGAGACATACACAGATACGCAGTATTTT
CASSLDRETYTDTQYF